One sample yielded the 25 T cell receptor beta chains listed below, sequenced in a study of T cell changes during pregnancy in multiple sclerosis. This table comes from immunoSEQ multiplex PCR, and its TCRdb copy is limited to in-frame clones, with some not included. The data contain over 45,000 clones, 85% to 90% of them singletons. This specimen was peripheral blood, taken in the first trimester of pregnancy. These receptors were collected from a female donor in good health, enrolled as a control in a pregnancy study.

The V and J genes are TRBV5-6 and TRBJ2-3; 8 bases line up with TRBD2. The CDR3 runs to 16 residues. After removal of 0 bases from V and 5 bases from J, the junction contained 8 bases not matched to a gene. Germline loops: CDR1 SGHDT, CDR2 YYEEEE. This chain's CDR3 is CASSLVATSAVDTQYF. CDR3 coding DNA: TGTGCCAGCAGCTTGGTAGCGACTAGCGCTGTAGATACGCAGTATTTT.

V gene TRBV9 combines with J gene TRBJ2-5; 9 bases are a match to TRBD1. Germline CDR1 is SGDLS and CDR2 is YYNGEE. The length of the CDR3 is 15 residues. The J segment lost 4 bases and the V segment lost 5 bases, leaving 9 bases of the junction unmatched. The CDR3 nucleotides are TGTGCCAGCAGTCCACCGGGACAGGGTTTAGAGACCCAGTACTTC. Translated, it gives CASSPPGQGLETQYF.

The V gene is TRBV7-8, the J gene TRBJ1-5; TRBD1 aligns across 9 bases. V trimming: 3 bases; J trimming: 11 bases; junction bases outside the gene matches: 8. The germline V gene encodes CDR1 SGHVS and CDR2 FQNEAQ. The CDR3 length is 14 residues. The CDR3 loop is CASSLAGQGRAQHF. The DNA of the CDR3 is TGTGCCAGCAGCTTGGCGGGACAGGGCAGGGCCCAGCATTTT.

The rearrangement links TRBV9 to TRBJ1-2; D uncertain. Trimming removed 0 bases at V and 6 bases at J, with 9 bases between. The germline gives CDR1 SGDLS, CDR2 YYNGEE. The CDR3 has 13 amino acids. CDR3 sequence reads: CASSVGLADGYTF. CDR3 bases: TGTGCCAGCAGCGTAGGCCTGGCAGATGGCTACACCTTC.

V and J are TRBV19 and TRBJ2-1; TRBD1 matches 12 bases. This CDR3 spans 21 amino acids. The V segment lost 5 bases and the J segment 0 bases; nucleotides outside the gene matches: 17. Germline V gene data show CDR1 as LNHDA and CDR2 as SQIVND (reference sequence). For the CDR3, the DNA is TGTGCCAGTAGTCCCTCCGGGACAGGGGGCGAACTAGGTAGCTCCTACAATGAGCAGTTCTTC. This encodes CASSPSGTGGELGSSYNEQFF.

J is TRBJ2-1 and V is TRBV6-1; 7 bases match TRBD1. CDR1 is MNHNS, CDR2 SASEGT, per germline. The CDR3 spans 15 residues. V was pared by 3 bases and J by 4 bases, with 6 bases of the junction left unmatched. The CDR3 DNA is TGTGCCAGCAGTGATGAGGGACAGATATACAATGAGCAGTTCTTC. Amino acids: CASSDEGQIYNEQFF.

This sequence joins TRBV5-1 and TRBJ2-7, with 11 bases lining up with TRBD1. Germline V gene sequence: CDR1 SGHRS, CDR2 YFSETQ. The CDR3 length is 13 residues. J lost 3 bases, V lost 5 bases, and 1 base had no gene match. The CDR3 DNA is TGCGCCAGCAGAGGGACAGGGGGCTACGAGCAGTACTTC. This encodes CASRGTGGYEQYF.

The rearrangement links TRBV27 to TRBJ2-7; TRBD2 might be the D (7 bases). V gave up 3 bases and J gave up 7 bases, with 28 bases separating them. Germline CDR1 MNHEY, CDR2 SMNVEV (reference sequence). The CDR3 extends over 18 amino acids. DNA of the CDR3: TGTGCCAGCAGTTTCGGGACGGGGTCTGGGGGGGGCCCTGGAGAGCAGTACTTC. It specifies CASSFGTGSGGGPGEQYF.

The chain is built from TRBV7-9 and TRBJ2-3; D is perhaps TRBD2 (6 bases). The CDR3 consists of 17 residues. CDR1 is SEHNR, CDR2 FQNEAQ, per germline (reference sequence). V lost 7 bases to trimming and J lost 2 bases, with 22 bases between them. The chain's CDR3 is CASTISGGQTNTDTQYF. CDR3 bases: TGTGCCAGCACCATTAGCGGCGGCCAGACCAACACAGATACGCAGTATTTT.

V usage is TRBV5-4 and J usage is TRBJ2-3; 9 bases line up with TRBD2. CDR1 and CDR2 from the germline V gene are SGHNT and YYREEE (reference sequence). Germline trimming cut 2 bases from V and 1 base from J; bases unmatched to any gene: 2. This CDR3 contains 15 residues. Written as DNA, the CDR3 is TGTGCCAGCAGCTTCCCTAGCGGGGGCACAGATACGCAGTATTTT. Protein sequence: CASSFPSGGTDTQYF.

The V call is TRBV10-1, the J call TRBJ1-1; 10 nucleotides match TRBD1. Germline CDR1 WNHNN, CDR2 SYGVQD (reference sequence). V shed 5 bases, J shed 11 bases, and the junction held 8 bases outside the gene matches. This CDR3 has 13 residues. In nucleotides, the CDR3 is TGCGCCAGCAGTACAACCGGGACAGGGGAGGCTTTCTTT. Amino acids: CASSTTGTGEAFF.

CDR3 sequence: CASSRTSGSPEQYF. The CDR3 nucleotides read TGTGCCAGCAGCCGGACTAGCGGGAGTCCCGAGCAGTACTTC. The chain employs TRBV5-4 and TRBJ2-7; TRBD2 matches at 13 bases. Per the germline V gene, CDR1 is SGHNT and CDR2 is YYREEE (reference sequence). The CDR3 is 14 amino acids. V was clipped by 4 bases and J by 6 bases; unmatched bases: 4.

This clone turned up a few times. Here the CDR3 DNA reads TGTGCCAGCAGTGTGGGCAGGGTGGCCAATCAGCCCCAGCATTTT. Protein product: CASSVGRVANQPQHF. The chain employs TRBV2 and TRBJ1-5; TRBD1 is a possible D gene (5 bases). This CDR3 contains 15 residues. Germline values: CDR1 SNHLY, CDR2 FYNNEI. V was clipped by 4 bases and J by 3 bases, with 13 bases between them.

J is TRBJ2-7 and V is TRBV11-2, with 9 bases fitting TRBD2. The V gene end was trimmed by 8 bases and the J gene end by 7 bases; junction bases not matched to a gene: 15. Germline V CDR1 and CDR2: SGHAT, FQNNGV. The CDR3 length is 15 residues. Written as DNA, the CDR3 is TGTGCCAGCCGAAGAACTGCGGGGGGGCCTTTTGAGCAGTACTTC. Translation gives CASRRTAGGPFEQYF.

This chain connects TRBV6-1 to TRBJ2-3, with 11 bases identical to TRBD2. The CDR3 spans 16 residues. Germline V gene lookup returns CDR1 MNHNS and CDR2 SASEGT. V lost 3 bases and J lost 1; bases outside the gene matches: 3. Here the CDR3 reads CASSDQLAGGTDTQYF. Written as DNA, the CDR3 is TGTGCCAGCAGTGACCAACTAGCGGGGGGCACAGATACGCAGTATTTT.

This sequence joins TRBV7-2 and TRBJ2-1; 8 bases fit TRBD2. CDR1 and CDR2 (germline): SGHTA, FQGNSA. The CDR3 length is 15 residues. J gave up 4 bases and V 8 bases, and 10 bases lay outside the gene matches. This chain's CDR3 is CASALTSGSYNEQFF. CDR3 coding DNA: TGTGCCAGCGCACTAACTAGCGGATCGTACAATGAGCAGTTCTTC.

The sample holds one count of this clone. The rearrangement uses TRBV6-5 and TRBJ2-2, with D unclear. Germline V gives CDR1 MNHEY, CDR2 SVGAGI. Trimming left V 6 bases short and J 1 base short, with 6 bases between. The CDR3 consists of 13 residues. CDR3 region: CASRRQNTGELFF. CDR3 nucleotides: TGTGCCAGCAGGCGACAGAACACCGGGGAGCTGTTTTTT.

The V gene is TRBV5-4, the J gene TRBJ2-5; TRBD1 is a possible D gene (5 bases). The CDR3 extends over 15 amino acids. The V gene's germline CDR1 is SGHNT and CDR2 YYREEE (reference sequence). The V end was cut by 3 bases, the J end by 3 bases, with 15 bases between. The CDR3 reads CASSSTADTKETQYF. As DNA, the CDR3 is TGTGCCAGCAGCTCCACGGCGGACACAAAAGAGACCCAGTACTTC.

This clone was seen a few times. The CDR3 protein is CAGEKDRAEKLFF. The CDR3 DNA follows: TGTGCCGGAGAAAAGGACAGGGCTGAAAAACTGTTTTTT. The V and J genes are TRBV30 and TRBJ1-4; 8 bases line up with TRBD1. Germline CDR1 is GTSNPN and CDR2 is SVGIG (reference sequence). The CDR3 sequence is 13 residues long. V was pared by 8 bases and J by 7 bases, with 9 bases of the junction left unmatched.

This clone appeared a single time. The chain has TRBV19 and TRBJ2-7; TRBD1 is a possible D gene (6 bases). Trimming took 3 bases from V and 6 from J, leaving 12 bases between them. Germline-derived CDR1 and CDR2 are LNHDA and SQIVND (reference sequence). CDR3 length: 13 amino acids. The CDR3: CASSMAAGVEQYF. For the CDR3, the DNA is TGTGCCAGTAGTATGGCCGCAGGGGTCGAGCAGTACTTC. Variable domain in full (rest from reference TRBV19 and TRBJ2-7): DGGITQSPKYLFRKEGQNVTLSCEQNLNHDAMYWYRQDPGQGLRLIYYSQIVNDFQKGDIAEGYSVSREKKESFPLTVTSAQKNPTAFYLCASSMAAGVEQYFGPGTRLTVT.

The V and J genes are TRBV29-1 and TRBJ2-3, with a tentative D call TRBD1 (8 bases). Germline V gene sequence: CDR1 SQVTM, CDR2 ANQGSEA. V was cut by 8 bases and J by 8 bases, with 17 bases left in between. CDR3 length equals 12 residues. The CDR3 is CSPGTGGGTQYF. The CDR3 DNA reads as TGCAGCCCCGGGACAGGCGGGGGTACGCAGTATTTT.

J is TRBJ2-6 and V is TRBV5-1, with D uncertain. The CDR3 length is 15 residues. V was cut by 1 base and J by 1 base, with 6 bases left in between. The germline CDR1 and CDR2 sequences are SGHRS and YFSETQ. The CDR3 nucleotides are TGCGCCAGCAGCTTGAGGAGTTCTGGGGCCAACGTCCTGACTTTC. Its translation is CASSLRSSGANVLTF.

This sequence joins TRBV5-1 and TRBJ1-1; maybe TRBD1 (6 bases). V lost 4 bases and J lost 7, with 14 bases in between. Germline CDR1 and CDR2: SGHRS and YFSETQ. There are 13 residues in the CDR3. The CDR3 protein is CASSRQGYSEAFF. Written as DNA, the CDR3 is TGCGCCAGCAGCAGGCAGGGGTACAGTGAAGCTTTCTTT. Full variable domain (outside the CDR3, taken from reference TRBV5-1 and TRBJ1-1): KAGVTQTPRYLIKTRGQQVTLSCSPISGHRSVSWYQQTPGQGLQFLFEYFSETQRNKGNFPGRFSGRQFSNSRSEMNVSTLELGDSALYLCASSRQGYSEAFFGQGTRLTVV.

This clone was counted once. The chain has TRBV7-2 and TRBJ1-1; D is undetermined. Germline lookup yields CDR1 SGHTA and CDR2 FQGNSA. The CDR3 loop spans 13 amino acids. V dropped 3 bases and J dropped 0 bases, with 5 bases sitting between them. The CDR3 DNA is TGTGCCAGCAGCTTGCTAATGAACACTGAAGCTTTCTTT. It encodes CASSLLMNTEAFF.

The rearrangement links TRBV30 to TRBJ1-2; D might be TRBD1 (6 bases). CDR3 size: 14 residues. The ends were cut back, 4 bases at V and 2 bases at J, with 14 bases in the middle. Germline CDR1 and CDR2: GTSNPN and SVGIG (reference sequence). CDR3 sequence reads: CAWTRDKKNYGYTF. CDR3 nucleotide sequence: TGTGCCTGGACCCGGGACAAAAAAAACTATGGCTACACCTTC.